This TCR beta chain came from a study of blood T cells in healthy people across ages. Combining a sample-barcoded 5' primer with a J-beta primer mix, a second PCR ran for 7 to 11 cycles. TCRdb re-derived calls from the 5' RACE reads in MiXCR, one entry per CDR3 protein. Among about 1.4 million distinct CDR3 sequences listed, roughly 59% were seen once. Healthy Caucasians from Russia aged about 6 to 95 served as donors. Samples each yielded at least 5 micrograms of total RNA. This sequence was found in a man aged 18 to 30 in good health. The sequenced material came from blood.

This CDR3 reads CASSTGTGGGWNIQYF. The DNA for the CDR3 is TGTGCCAGCAGCACCGGGACAGGGGGCGGGTGGAACATTCAGTACTTC. This chain joins TRBV13 and TRBJ2-4; 12 bases match TRBD1. CDR3 length equals 16 residues. CDR1 and CDR2 from the germline V gene are PRHDT and FYEKMQ (reference sequence). Trimming cost V 5 bases and J 7 bases; bases outside gene matches: 9.